These T cell receptor beta chains were read from a single sample in a study of T-cell memory formation after mild COVID-19. TCRdb called the 5' RACE reads again in MiXCR, with one record for every CDR3 protein. Among around 200,000 distinct CDR3 sequences listed, 9.5% to 10% were seen once. Source material: PBMCs or a T cell subset sorted from them (not recorded which). Receptors originate from a man younger than 35 who had mild COVID-19 (a few samples of this study predate the infection). Cell type and time point are not known. Both conserved end residues are part of each CDR3.

j_gene: TRBJ2-3; v_gene: TRBV7-2; CDR3aa: CASSRTSLTDTQYF
j_gene: TRBJ1-5; v_gene: TRBV6-1; CDR3aa: CASRSMVEPDGIYGNQPQHF
j_gene: TRBJ2-1; v_gene: TRBV6-2/TRBV6-3; CDR3aa: CASSYGSYTEQFF
j_gene: TRBJ2-2; v_gene: TRBV7-2; CDR3aa: CASSLAQGRTGELFF
j_gene: TRBJ2-7; v_gene: TRBV12-3/TRBV12-4; CDR3aa: CASSFRARAYEQYF
j_gene: TRBJ2-5; v_gene: TRBV5-4; CDR3aa: CASSSDIKKTQYF
j_gene: TRBJ2-5; v_gene: TRBV10-3; CDR3aa: CATPDRGHETQETQYF
j_gene: TRBJ2-5; v_gene: TRBV30; CDR3aa: CAWSTGLSRETQYF
j_gene: TRBJ2-1; v_gene: TRBV2; CDR3aa: CASRILAGGNEQFF
j_gene: TRBJ2-7; v_gene: TRBV5-1; CDR3aa: CASSDGQRLYF
j_gene: TRBJ2-5; v_gene: TRBV12-1; CDR3aa: CASGAWWSAQYF
j_gene: TRBJ2-7; v_gene: TRBV19; CDR3aa: CASSKPGQNSYEQYF
j_gene: TRBJ2-1; v_gene: TRBV12-3/TRBV12-4; CDR3aa: CASRPDIYTEQFF